This entry describes one T cell receptor beta chain. Per germline, CDR1 SGDLS and CDR2 YYNGEE. V lost 0 bases to trimming and J lost 7 bases, with 7 bases between them. The CDR3 runs 12 residues. In the original workflow: Using reference gene primer amplification, nucleated cell counts were estimated. Data came from immunoSEQ multiplex PCR; TCRdb stores just in-frame clones and leaves some out. V, J and clone size derive from that table, while D and trimming were established from the DNA sequence. The sample lists over 100,000 clones; approximately 84% were seen once. This record comes from a study of blood T cell repertoires in COVID-19.

The sample was peripheral blood. This sequence originates from a woman between 50 and 59 years old with acute or convalescent COVID-19. The chain carries TRBV9 and TRBJ2-5; D is uncertain. The CDR3 region has the DNA TGTGCCAGCAGCGTAGGAACCGGGACCCAGTACTTC. This gives the protein CASSVGTGTQYF.